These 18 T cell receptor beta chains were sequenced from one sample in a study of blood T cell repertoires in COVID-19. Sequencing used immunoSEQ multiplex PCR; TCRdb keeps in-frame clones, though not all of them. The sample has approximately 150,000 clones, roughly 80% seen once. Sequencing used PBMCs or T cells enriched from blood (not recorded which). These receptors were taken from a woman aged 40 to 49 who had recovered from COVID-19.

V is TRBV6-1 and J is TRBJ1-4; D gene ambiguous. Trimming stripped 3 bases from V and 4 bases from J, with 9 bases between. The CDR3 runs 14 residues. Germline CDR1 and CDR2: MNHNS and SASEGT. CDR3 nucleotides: TGTGCCAGCAGTGACAGTAGCTATAATGAAAAACTGTTTTTT. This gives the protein CASSDSSYNEKLFF.

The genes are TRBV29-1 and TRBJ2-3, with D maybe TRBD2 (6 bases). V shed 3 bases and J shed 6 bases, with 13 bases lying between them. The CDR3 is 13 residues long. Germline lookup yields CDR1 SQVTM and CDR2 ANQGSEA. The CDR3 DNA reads TGCAGCGTTGATAACGCGGGGCAGGATACGCAGTATTTT. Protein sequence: CSVDNAGQDTQYF.

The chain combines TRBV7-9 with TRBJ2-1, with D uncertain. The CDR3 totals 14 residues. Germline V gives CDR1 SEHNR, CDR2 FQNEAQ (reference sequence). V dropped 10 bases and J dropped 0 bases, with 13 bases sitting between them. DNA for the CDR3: TGTGCCATTCATCTCCAAGCCTCCTACAATGAGCAGTTCTTC. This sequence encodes CAIHLQASYNEQFF.

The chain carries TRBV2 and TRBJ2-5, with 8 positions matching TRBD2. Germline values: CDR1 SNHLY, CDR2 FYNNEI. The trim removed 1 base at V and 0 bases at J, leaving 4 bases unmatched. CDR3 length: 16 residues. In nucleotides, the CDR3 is TGTGCCAGCAGTGAAGAGGCTAGCGGGTACCAAGAGACCCAGTACTTC. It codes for CASSEEASGYQETQYF. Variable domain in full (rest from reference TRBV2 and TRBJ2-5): EPEVTQTPSHQVTQMGQEVILRCVPISNHLYFYWYRQILGQKVEFLVSFYNNEISEKSEIFDDQFSVERPDGSNFTLKIRSTKLEDSAMYFCASSEEASGYQETQYFGPGTRLLVL.

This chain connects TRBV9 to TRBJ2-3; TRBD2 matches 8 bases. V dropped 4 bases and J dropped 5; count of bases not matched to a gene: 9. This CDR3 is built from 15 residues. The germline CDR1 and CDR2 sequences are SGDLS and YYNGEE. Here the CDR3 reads CASSSSGLAVDTQYF. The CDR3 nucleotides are TGTGCCAGCAGCTCCTCAGGACTAGCCGTAGATACGCAGTATTTT.

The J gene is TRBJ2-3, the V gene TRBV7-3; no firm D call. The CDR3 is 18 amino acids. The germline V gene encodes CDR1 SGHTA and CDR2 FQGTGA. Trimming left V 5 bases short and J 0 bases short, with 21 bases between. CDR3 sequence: CASSLLKLRLSSTDTQYF. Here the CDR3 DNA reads TGTGCCAGCAGCCTACTCAAATTGAGGTTATCTAGCACAGATACGCAGTATTTT.

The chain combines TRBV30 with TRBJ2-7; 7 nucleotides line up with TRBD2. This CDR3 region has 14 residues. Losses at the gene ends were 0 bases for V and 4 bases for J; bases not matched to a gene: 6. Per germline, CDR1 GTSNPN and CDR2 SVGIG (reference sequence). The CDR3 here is CAWSVRRELYEQYF. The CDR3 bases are TGTGCCTGGAGTGTACGGCGGGAGTTATACGAGCAGTACTTC.

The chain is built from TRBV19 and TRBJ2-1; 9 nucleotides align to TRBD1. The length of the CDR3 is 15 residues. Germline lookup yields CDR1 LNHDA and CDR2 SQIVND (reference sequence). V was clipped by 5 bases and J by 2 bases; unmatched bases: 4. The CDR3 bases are TGTGCCAGTAGTCGGGACAGGGCGACCTACAATGAGCAGTTCTTC. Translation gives CASSRDRATYNEQFF.

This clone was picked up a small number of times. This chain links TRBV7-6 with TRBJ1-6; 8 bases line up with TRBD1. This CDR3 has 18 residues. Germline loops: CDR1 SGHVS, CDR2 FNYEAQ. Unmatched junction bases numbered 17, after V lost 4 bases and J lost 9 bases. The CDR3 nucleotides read TGTGCCAGCAGCTACTCCCCCCCTGGCAGGGGGCAAGGTTCACCCCTCCACTTT. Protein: CASSYSPPGRGQGSPLHF.

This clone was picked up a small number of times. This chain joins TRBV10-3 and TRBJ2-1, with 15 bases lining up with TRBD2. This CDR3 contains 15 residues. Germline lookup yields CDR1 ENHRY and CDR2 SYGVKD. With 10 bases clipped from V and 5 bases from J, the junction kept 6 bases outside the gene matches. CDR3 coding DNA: TGTGCCACACGGACTAGCGGGGGGGAAAACAATGAGCAGTTCTTC. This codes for CATRTSGGENNEQFF.

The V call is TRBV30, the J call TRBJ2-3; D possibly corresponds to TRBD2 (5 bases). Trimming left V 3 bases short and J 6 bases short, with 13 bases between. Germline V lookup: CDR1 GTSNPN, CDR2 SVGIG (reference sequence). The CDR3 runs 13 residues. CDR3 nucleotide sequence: TGTGCCTGGAGCCGCAGAGGGCTTGATACGCAGTATTTT. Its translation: CAWSRRGLDTQYF.

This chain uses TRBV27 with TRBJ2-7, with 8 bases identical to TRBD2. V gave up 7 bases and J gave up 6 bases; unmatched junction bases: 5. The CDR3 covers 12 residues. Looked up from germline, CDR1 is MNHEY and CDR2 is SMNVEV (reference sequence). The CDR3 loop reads CASTGGGGEQYF. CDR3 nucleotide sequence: TGTGCCAGCACGGGGGGGGGCGGCGAGCAGTACTTC.

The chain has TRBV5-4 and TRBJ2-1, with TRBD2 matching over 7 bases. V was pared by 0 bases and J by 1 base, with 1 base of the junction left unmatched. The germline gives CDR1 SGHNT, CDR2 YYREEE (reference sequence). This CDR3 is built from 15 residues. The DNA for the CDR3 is TGTGCCAGCAGCTTGGAAGCGGGGTCCTACAATGAGCAGTTCTTC. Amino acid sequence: CASSLEAGSYNEQFF.

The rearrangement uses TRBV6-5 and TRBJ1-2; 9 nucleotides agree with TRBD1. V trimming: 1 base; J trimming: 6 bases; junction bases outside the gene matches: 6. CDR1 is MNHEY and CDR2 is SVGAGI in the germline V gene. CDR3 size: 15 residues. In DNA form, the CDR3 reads TGTGCCAGCAGTTACTTAGGGACAGGGAAAGATGGCTACACCTTC. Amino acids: CASSYLGTGKDGYTF.

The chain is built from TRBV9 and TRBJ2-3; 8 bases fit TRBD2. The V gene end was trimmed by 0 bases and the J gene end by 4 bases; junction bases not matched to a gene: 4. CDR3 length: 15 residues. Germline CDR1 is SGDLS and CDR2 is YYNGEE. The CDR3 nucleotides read TGTGCCAGCAGCGTAGGGAATAGCGGGGCAGATACGCAGTATTTT. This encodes CASSVGNSGADTQYF. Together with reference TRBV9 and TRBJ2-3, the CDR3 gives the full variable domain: DSGVTQTPKHLITATGQRVTLRCSPRSGDLSVYWYQQSLDQGLQFLIQYYNGEERAKGNILERFSAQQFPDLHSELNLSSLELGDSALYFCASSVGNSGADTQYFGPGTRLTVL.

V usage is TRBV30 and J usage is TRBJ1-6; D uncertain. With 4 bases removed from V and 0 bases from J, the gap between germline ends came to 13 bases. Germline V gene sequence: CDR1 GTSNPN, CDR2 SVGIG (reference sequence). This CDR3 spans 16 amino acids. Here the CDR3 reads CAWTIDTASYNSPLHF. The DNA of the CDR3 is TGTGCCTGGACGATCGACACCGCCTCCTATAATTCACCCCTCCACTTT. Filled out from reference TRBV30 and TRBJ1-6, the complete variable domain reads SQTIHQWPATLVQPVGSPLSLECTVEGTSNPNLYWYRQAAGRGLQLLFYSVGIGQISSEVPQNLSASRPQDRQFILSSKKLLLSDSGFYLCAWTIDTASYNSPLHFGNGTRLTVT.

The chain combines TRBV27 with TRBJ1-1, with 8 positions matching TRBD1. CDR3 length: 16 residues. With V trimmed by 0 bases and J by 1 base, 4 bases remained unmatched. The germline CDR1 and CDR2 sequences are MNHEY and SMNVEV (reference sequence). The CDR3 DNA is TGTGCCAGCAGTTTATCGAGGACAGGGTCGAACACTGAAGCTTTCTTT. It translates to CASSLSRTGSNTEAFF.

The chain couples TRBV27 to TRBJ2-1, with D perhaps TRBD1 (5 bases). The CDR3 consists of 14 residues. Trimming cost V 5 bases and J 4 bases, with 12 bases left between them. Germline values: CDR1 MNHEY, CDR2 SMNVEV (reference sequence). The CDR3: CASSQTVRYNEQFF. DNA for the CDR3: TGTGCCAGCAGTCAGACAGTGAGATACAATGAGCAGTTCTTC.